One sample yielded the 24 T cell receptor beta chains listed below, sequenced in a study of beta chain features in type 1 diabetes. General study findings and limits: Type 1 diabetes patients had TCRB CDR3s that were shorter (moderately but significantly so) in all four CD4+ subsets.

Sequenced material consisted of expressed TCRB transcripts (all of the isolated RNA was reverse transcribed). TCRdb's table, derived via immunoSEQ multiplex PCR, lists solely in-frame clones and lacks some. Found here are some 660,000 clones, roughly 13% of them singletons; the top ten hold around 0.04%. Their antigen targets remain unknown. The sample was naive CD4+ T cells from blood. Receptor source: a man between 18 and 29 years old with type 1 diabetes.

On this clone itself: The junction differs from germline at one of its ends, possibly a read error. The chain uses TRBV7-7 and TRBJ2-1; D may match TRBD1 or TRBD2 (5 bases each). Germline V gives CDR1 SSHAT, CDR2 FNYEAQ (reference sequence). The CDR3 runs 15 residues. This CDR3 reads CASSLGPGSYNEQFF. Here the CDR3 DNA reads TGTGCTAGCAGCTTAGGTCCAGGGAGCTACAATGAGCAGTTCTTC. Using reference TRBV7-7 and TRBJ2-1 for the parts outside the CDR3, the full variable domain is GAGVSQSPRYKVTKRGQDVTLRCDPISSHATLYWYQQALGQGPEFLTYFNYEAQPDKSGLPSDRFSAERPEGSISTLTIQRTEQRDSAMYRCASSLGPGSYNEQFFGPGTRLTVL.

In this sample, this clone turned up a few times. The CDR3 coding sequence is TGTGCCTGGGGGCGCCTCTCTGGGGCCAACGTCCTGACTTTC. Translating it yields CAWGRLSGANVLTF. The chain has TRBV30 and TRBJ2-6, with D hard to call. The CDR3 extends over 14 amino acids. The V gene's germline CDR1 is GTSNPN and CDR2 SVGIG (reference sequence). The V gene lost 5 bases and the J gene lost 0 bases, with 8 bases spanning the gap. Full variable domain (rest looked up from reference TRBV30 and TRBJ2-6): SQTIHQWPATLVQPVGSPLSLECTVEGTSNPNLYWYRQAAGRGLQLLFYSVGIGQISSEVPQNLSASRPQDRQFILSSKKLLLSDSGFYLCAWGRLSGANVLTFGAGSRLTVL.

This chain uses TRBV27 with TRBJ2-7; a weak D match, TRBD2 (5 bases). The germline V gene encodes CDR1 MNHEY and CDR2 SMNVEV (reference sequence). V was trimmed by 6 bases and J by 0 bases, leaving 18 bases between them. The CDR3 runs 16 residues. CDR3 sequence (DNA): TGTGCCAGCAGGGCGCGCGAGCGGACGAACTCCTACGAGCAGTACTTC. Protein product: CASRARERTNSYEQYF.

The genes are TRBV28 and TRBJ2-5; D is perhaps TRBD1 or TRBD2 (5 bases each). V was cut by 5 bases and J by 5 bases, with 12 bases left in between. CDR1 and CDR2 (germline): MDHEN, SYDVKM. This CDR3 has 13 amino acids. CDR3 region: CASSTRGAETQYF. CDR3 nucleotide sequence: TGTGCCAGCAGTACGCGAGGGGCGGAGACCCAGTACTTC. Drawing the rest from reference TRBV28 and TRBJ2-5, the complete variable domain is DVKVTQSSRYLVKRTGEKVFLECVQDMDHENMFWYRQDPGLGLRLIYFSYDVKMKEKGDIPEGYSVSREKKERFSLILESASTNQTSMYLCASSTRGAETQYFGPGTRLLVL.

The chain employs TRBV5-1 and TRBJ1-5, with 7 nucleotides matching TRBD1. The CDR3 extends over 15 amino acids. V lost 0 bases, J lost 3 bases, and 3 bases stayed unmatched. The germline V gene has CDR1 SGHRS and CDR2 YFSETQ. The CDR3 sequence: CASSLAGQSNQPQHF. The CDR3, as DNA: TGCGCCAGCAGCTTGGCGGGACAGTCCAATCAGCCCCAGCATTTT.

This clone was counted a few times. CDR3 residues: CASSPLRATYEQYF. The CDR3 coding sequence is TGTGCCAGCAGCCCCTTGAGGGCGACCTACGAGCAGTACTTC. The genes are TRBV6-6 and TRBJ2-7, with D maybe TRBD2 (5 bases). This CDR3 has 14 amino acids. Trimming pared 6 bases from V and 2 bases from J, leaving 14 bases between. Germline V CDR1 and CDR2: MNHNY, SVGAGI (reference sequence).

This clone was recorded a few times. The chain recombines TRBV29-1 with TRBJ1-2; 12 nucleotides match TRBD1. Trimming at V came to 6 bases and at J to 8 bases, leaving 1 base not matched to a gene. The CDR3 extends over 11 amino acids. Germline V gene data show CDR1 as SQVTM and CDR2 as ANQGSEA. The CDR3 here is CSVGTGGGYTF. CDR3 nucleotides: TGCAGCGTAGGGACAGGGGGCGGCTACACCTTC.

V usage is TRBV6-5 and J usage is TRBJ1-5, with D uncertain. V was shortened by 11 bases and J by 6 bases, with 20 bases between the two germline ends. There are 14 residues in the CDR3. Germline-derived CDR1 and CDR2 are MNHEY and SVGAGI. The CDR3 protein is CAARAGRSGQPQHF. DNA for the CDR3: TGTGCCGCCCGGGCAGGCCGCTCGGGTCAGCCCCAGCATTTT.

This clone has a handful of counts. V and J are TRBV4-1 and TRBJ1-5; D gene uncertain. Germline loops: CDR1 MGHRA, CDR2 YSYEKL. V gave up 3 bases and J gave up 4 bases, with 16 bases separating them. This CDR3 is built from 16 residues. As DNA, the CDR3 is TGCGCCAGCAGCCATCTAATTACGGTCTCAAATCAGCCCCAGCATTTT. Amino acids: CASSHLITVSNQPQHF.

This clone has only a few counts. The V and J genes are TRBV7-2 and TRBJ1-2; the D is unclear. The V end was cut by 2 bases, the J end by 5 bases, with 15 bases between. The CDR3 runs to 15 residues. Germline V gene lookup returns CDR1 SGHTA and CDR2 FQGNSA. The CDR3 coding sequence is TGTGCCAGCAGCTTACTTCAGGTGGTTGGGTATGGCTACACCTTC. Amino acids: CASSLLQVVGYGYTF.

There are a few counts of this clone. The chain joins TRBV7-9 to TRBJ2-7; 7 bases agree with TRBD1. This CDR3 contains 15 residues. Unmatched junction bases numbered 7, after V lost 2 bases and J lost 3 bases. Per the germline V gene, CDR1 is SEHNR and CDR2 is FQNEAQ (reference sequence). The DNA for the CDR3 is TGTGCCAGCAGCTTAAAAGGGGGCATGGTCTACGAGCAGTACTTC. Protein product: CASSLKGGMVYEQYF.

This chain joins TRBV7-9 and TRBJ2-1; D remains unclear. This CDR3 has 14 residues. Trimming shortened V by 5 bases and J by 3 bases, and 11 bases separated the two germline ends. Germline V gives CDR1 SEHNR, CDR2 FQNEAQ (reference sequence). In DNA, the CDR3 is TGTGCCAGCAGCCTCGACCGTAGCTACAATGAGCAGTTCTTC. Amino acids: CASSLDRSYNEQFF.

In its sample, this clone was seen a few times. This rearrangement joins TRBV6-6 to TRBJ2-4; D not resolved. Trimming took off 6 bases at V and 1 base at J, with 7 bases between the two ends. Germline CDR1 and CDR2: MNHNY and SVGAGI (reference sequence). This CDR3 is built from 13 residues. Here the CDR3 DNA reads TGTGCCAGCAGGGGTCCGGCCAAAAACATTCAGTACTTC. Encoded protein: CASRGPAKNIQYF.

The CDR3 DNA sequence: TGTGCCAGCAGTTTGACAGGGGTTTTGACTGGAAACACCATATATTTT. Amino acids: CASSLTGVLTGNTIYF. The chain is built from TRBV28 and TRBJ1-3, with 8 bases matching TRBD1. From germline, CDR1 is MDHEN and CDR2 SYDVKM. The CDR3 is 16 residues long. J lost 2 bases, V lost 3 bases, and 6 bases had no gene match.

This clone was seen a few times. J is TRBJ1-4 and V is TRBV30; D ambiguous. This CDR3 contains 13 residues. V was cut by 2 bases and J by 6 bases, with 10 bases left in between. The germline V gene encodes CDR1 GTSNPN and CDR2 SVGIG (reference sequence). Written as DNA, the CDR3 is TGTGCCTGGAGTTCAGATGCGTATGAAAAACTGTTTTTT. Protein: CAWSSDAYEKLFF. Using reference TRBV30 and TRBJ1-4 for the parts outside the CDR3, the full variable domain is SQTIHQWPATLVQPVGSPLSLECTVEGTSNPNLYWYRQAAGRGLQLLFYSVGIGQISSEVPQNLSASRPQDRQFILSSKKLLLSDSGFYLCAWSSDAYEKLFFGSGTQLSVL.

CDR3 region: CASSPQQGGTDTQYF. The CDR3 region has the DNA TGTGCCAGTAGTCCCCAACAGGGGGGAACAGATACGCAGTATTTT. The chain has TRBV19 and TRBJ2-3; 8 bases are a match to TRBD1. Germline V CDR1 and CDR2: LNHDA, SQIVND (reference sequence). V shed 5 bases and J 3 bases; nucleotides not matched to a gene: 7. The CDR3 has 15 residues.

This clone showed up just a few times. The V call is TRBV10-3, the J call TRBJ1-5, with D possibly being TRBD1 (5 bases). The CDR3 is 13 residues long. V was clipped by 7 bases and J by 3 bases, with 10 bases between them. The germline V gene has CDR1 ENHRY and CDR2 SYGVKD. Here the CDR3 DNA reads TGTGCCATCACGGGAGGGGACAATCAGCCCCAGCATTTT. Protein: CAITGGDNQPQHF.

This clone was seen only a few times. The rearrangement uses TRBV14 and TRBJ1-2; no reliable D call. The germline V and J ends were trimmed by 4 bases and 7 bases, with 16 bases remaining between them. The CDR3 is 14 residues long. Germline CDR1 SGHDN, CDR2 FVKESK. DNA for the CDR3: TGTGCCAGCAGCCCCTTAGGCGTCTCTAGTGGCTACACCTTC. Translated: CASSPLGVSSGYTF.

The chain recombines TRBV7-9 with TRBJ1-3; 7 nucleotides match TRBD1. Trimming took 1 base from V and 5 from J; bases not matched to a gene: 8. The germline gives CDR1 SEHNR, CDR2 FQNEAQ (reference sequence). The CDR3 contains 16 residues. The CDR3 DNA is TGTGCCAGCAGCTTAGACAGGGGAGTTCGGAGAAACACCATATATTTT. Translating gives CASSLDRGVRRNTIYF.

The J gene is TRBJ1-1, the V gene TRBV29-1; TRBD1 might be the D (6 bases). Germline V CDR1 and CDR2: SQVTM, ANQGSEA. The CDR3 runs 13 residues. V was cut by 6 bases and J by 8 bases, with 19 bases left in between. The CDR3 DNA follows: TGCAGCGTCAGGCGGGGGGCACAGGTCGAAGCTTTCTTT. It yields the protein CSVRRGAQVEAFF.

There are a few counts of this clone. The chain uses TRBV2 and TRBJ2-4; D unresolved. V lost 4 bases and J 1 base, leaving 8 bases between the germline ends. Germline V gene lookup returns CDR1 SNHLY and CDR2 FYNNEI. The CDR3 length is 14 residues. The CDR3: CASSVRSAKNIQYF. CDR3 coding DNA: TGTGCCAGCAGTGTAAGGTCGGCCAAAAACATTCAGTACTTC.

V gene TRBV7-9 combines with J gene TRBJ1-1; no reliable D call. The CDR3 has 12 residues. Trimming stripped 3 bases from V and 5 bases from J, with 7 bases between. CDR1 SEHNR and CDR2 FQNEAQ come from the germline V gene (reference sequence). Here the CDR3 DNA reads TGTGCCAGCAGCTTGTCGGGGACTGAAGCTTTCTTT. Translating it yields CASSLSGTEAFF.

Note on this clone: Distinct nucleotide sequences in the sample also encode this CDR3. The gene calls are TRBV18 and TRBJ1-2; no firm D call. Germline-derived CDR1 and CDR2 are KGHSH and LQKENI. The CDR3 is 14 residues long. V was clipped by 0 bases and J by 2 bases, with 7 bases between them. The CDR3 DNA follows: TGTGCCAGCTCACCACCGAGTGGAAACTATGGCTACACCTTC. Protein: CASSPPSGNYGYTF. Together with reference TRBV18 and TRBJ1-2, the CDR3 gives the full variable domain: NAGVMQNPRHLVRRRGQEARLRCSPMKGHSHVYWYRQLPEEGLKFMVYLQKENIIDESGMPKERFSAEFPKEGPSILRIQQVVRGDSAAYFCASSPPSGNYGYTFGSGTRLTVV.

Of note for this clone: Different DNA sequences within this sample yield the same CDR3. The chain employs TRBV30 and TRBJ1-5; D uncertain. V lost 1 base, J lost 5 bases, and 6 bases lay in between. There are 12 residues in the CDR3. Germline V gives CDR1 GTSNPN, CDR2 SVGIG (reference sequence). Here the CDR3 DNA reads TGTGCCTGGAGTGGGGTCGATCAGCCCCAGCATTTT. Protein: CAWSGVDQPQHF.